Listed below are T cell receptor beta chains from one sample, sequenced in a study of beta chain features in type 1 diabetes. TCRdb keeps only in-frame clones here, not all; method: immunoSEQ multiplex PCR. The sample has approximately 100,000 clones; 25% to 35% are singletons. The sequenced material came from central memory CD4+ T cells from blood. Receptors originate from a woman aged 18 to 35 with type 1 diabetes. Both conserved end residues are part of each CDR3. Each record gives: D gene, V gene, clone size, J gene, CDR3 DNA, CDR3 protein. D genes are given only for firm matches. Clone size is shown for a subset of rows, as once, few, many or a class of expanded clone.

TRBD1,TRBV6-1,few,TRBJ2-7,TGTGCCAGCAGTCCTAGGACAGGGTTGTACGAGCAGTACTTC,CASSPRTGLYEQYF
.,TRBV27,.,TRBJ1-2,TGTGCCAGCAGTTTATCGGCACAGGTTGGGGGCTACACCTTC,CASSLSAQVGGYTF
.,TRBV5-6,.,TRBJ2-2,TGTGCCAGCAGCCTACCGAGGACAGTGAACACCGGGGAGCTGTTTTTT,CASSLPRTVNTGELFF
.,TRBV2,.,TRBJ2-3,TGTGCCAGCAGTCGGGGGGCGGACCTTGACCCCGGGCAGTATTTT,CASSRGADLDPGQYF
.,TRBV29-1,.,TRBJ2-7,TGCAGCGTTGAGGAGCTTTGGGGCTACGAGCAGTACTTC,CSVEELWGYEQYF
TRBD2,TRBV7-2,.,TRBJ2-3,TGTGCCAGCAGCTTACAACTAGCGGGAGCAGGGGATACGCAGTATTTT,CASSLQLAGAGDTQYF
TRBD1,TRBV7-2,once,TRBJ1-4,TGTGCCAGCAGCTTGTCAGGGGGCGCGATGACTAATGAAAAACTGTTTTTT,CASSLSGGAMTNEKLFF
TRBD2,TRBV4-2,.,TRBJ2-3,TGTGCCAGCAGCCCTACACTAGCGGGGGAACCTAGCACAGATACGCAGTATTTT,CASSPTLAGEPSTDTQYF
TRBD2,TRBV28,.,TRBJ2-1,TGTGCCAGCAGTTTGTGGAGCGGGGGAGCACAAGAGCAGTTCTTC,CASSLWSGGAQEQFF
.,TRBV6-1,.,TRBJ2-7,TGTGCCAGCAGTGTCCGGACTACCTCCTACGAGCAGTACTTC,CASSVRTTSYEQYF